This T cell receptor beta chain stems from a study of blood T cell repertoires in COVID-19. Study background: Acute and convalescent COVID-19 samples came from the United States, Italy and Spain.

Participant age was roughly 18 to 89 years, and participants resided in roughly 24 US areas. Cohort allocation depended upon clinical history that participants reported. Recovered status in Cohort 3 required two negative PCRs, clearance, or symptom resolution. V was trimmed by 5 bases and J by 4 bases, leaving 9 bases between them. This CDR3 region has 13 residues. The V gene's germline CDR1 is SGHTA and CDR2 FQGTGA. TCRdb's table, derived via immunoSEQ multiplex PCR, lists solely in-frame clones and lacks some. The table includes 250,000 to 350,000 clones, around 87% detected once. Sequences were obtained from PBMCs or T cells enriched from blood (not recorded which). This chain uses TRBV7-3 with TRBJ1-5, with a possible D match to TRBD1 (5 bases). This sequence was found in a young woman who had recovered from COVID-19. The CDR3: CASSQGVNQPQHF. The CDR3 DNA follows: TGTGCCAGCAGCCAAGGGGTAAATCAGCCCCAGCATTTT.